These 8 T cell receptor beta chains share one sample of origin, sequenced in a study of blood T cell repertoires in COVID-19. TCRdb's table, derived via immunoSEQ multiplex PCR, lists solely in-frame clones and lacks some. The sample lists more than 100,000 clones, about 81% occurring once. Sequencing was carried out using peripheral blood. The receptors stem from an elderly woman with acute or convalescent COVID-19.

The V and J genes are TRBV5-6 and TRBJ1-5; 9 nucleotides line up with TRBD1. The V gene end was trimmed by 4 bases and the J gene end by 6 bases; junction bases not matched to a gene: 8. Germline V gene data show CDR1 as SGHDT and CDR2 as YYEEEE. The CDR3 runs 15 residues. CDR3 nucleotide sequence: TGTGCCAGCAGCCCGGGGACAGGGCCTAGTCAGCCCCAGCATTTT. Its protein is CASSPGTGPSQPQHF.

The CDR3 here is CASSRGQGGTEAFF. Written as DNA, the CDR3 is TGTGCCAGCAGCCGGGGACAGGGGGGCACTGAAGCTTTCTTT. This chain connects TRBV3-1 (or the pseudogene TRBV3-2) to TRBJ1-1; 11 nucleotides align to TRBD1. CDR3 length: 14 amino acids. The germline CDR1 and CDR2 sequences are LGHDT and YNNKEL (reference sequence). V was pared by 4 bases and J by 4 bases, with 2 bases of the junction left unmatched.

This chain links TRBV27 with TRBJ1-1, with D unclear. The germline V gene has CDR1 MNHEY and CDR2 SMNVEV (reference sequence). V lost 6 bases and J lost 2, with 7 bases in between. This CDR3 has 12 amino acids. The CDR3 here is CASRTFNTEAFF. CDR3 bases: TGTGCCAGCAGGACTTTTAACACTGAAGCTTTCTTT.

This clone occurred a few times. The V call is TRBV21-1, the J call TRBJ2-7; the table calls TRBD1, which could not be checked here. TRBV21-1 is recorded as a pseudogene. This CDR3 is built from 16 residues. The DNA for the CDR3 is TGTGCCAGCAGCAGAGGCTTTACAGGGGATACCTACGAGCAGTACTTC. Protein sequence: CASSRGFTGDTYEQYF.

This clone occurred once. This chain uses TRBV19 with TRBJ1-2; 7 bases match TRBD1. Germline V CDR1 and CDR2: LNHDA, SQIVND (reference sequence). The CDR3 length is 15 residues. The ends lost 5 bases at V and 5 bases at J; junction bases unmatched: 11. CDR3 region: CASSDPGTASYGYTF. The DNA for the CDR3 is TGTGCCAGTAGTGACCCCGGGACAGCTAGTTATGGCTACACCTTC.

The table lists this clone with a count of one. The chain uses TRBV7-2 and TRBJ2-7, with D possibly being TRBD2 (5 bases). CDR1 is SGHTA, CDR2 FQGNSA, per germline. The CDR3 has 14 amino acids. The V gene lost 4 bases and the J gene lost 1 base, with 11 bases spanning the gap. The CDR3 sequence: CASSWTLASYEQYF. The CDR3 DNA follows: TGTGCCAGCAGCTGGACCCTAGCTTCCTACGAGCAGTACTTC.

This chain uses TRBV6-5 with TRBJ1-2; 7 nucleotides match TRBD1. The CDR3 length is 13 residues. The V gene end was trimmed by 6 bases and the J gene end by 6 bases; junction bases not matched to a gene: 7. The germline V gene has CDR1 MNHEY and CDR2 SVGAGI. The CDR3 protein is CASSRGQRDGYTF. CDR3 nucleotide sequence: TGTGCCAGCAGCCGGGGACAGAGGGATGGCTACACCTTC.

The V gene is TRBV5-4, the J gene TRBJ1-2, with 11 positions matching TRBD1. The CDR3 has 15 amino acids. With 0 bases clipped from V and 5 bases from J, the junction kept 3 bases outside the gene matches. CDR1 SGHNT and CDR2 YYREEE come from the germline V gene (reference sequence). The CDR3 is CASSLAGTGGYGYTF. CDR3 nucleotides: TGTGCCAGCAGCTTGGCGGGGACAGGGGGGTATGGCTACACCTTC.